These 19 T cell receptor beta chains came from one sample sequenced in a study of blood T cell repertoires in COVID-19. Sequenced by immunoSEQ multiplex PCR; TCRdb stores in-frame clones only, minus some. This sample has hundreds of thousands of clones, with about 82% found just once. The specimen sequenced was PBMCs or T cells enriched from blood (not recorded which). The receptors were sampled from a woman in her forties or fifties who had recovered from COVID-19.

V is TRBV24-1 and J is TRBJ2-5; 13 positions match TRBD2. This CDR3 comprises 15 residues. Losses at the gene ends were 4 bases for V and 4 bases for J; bases not matched to a gene: 2. The germline V gene encodes CDR1 KGHDR and CDR2 SFDVKD. In DNA, the CDR3 is TGTGCCACCAGTGAAGGACTAGCGGGAGTAGAGACCCAGTACTTC. Amino acids: CATSEGLAGVETQYF.

The chain is built from TRBV4-1 and TRBJ1-2; D gene ambiguous. This CDR3 has 17 residues. Trimming left V 0 bases short and J 5 bases short, with 19 bases between. Germline values: CDR1 MGHRA, CDR2 YSYEKL. CDR3 DNA sequence: TGCGCCAGCAGCCAAGATCGGACGCGGGAGGTATCGTATGGCTACACCTTC. This sequence encodes CASSQDRTREVSYGYTF.

The V and J genes are TRBV30 and TRBJ2-7, with D perhaps matching TRBD2 (7 bases). CDR3 length: 13 amino acids. Trimming removed 2 bases from V and 6 bases from J, with 14 bases in between. Germline V gene sequence: CDR1 GTSNPN, CDR2 SVGIG (reference sequence). CDR3 bases: TGTGCCTGGAGTCCCGGCGGGGGCGTCGAGCAGTACTTC. Translated, it gives CAWSPGGGVEQYF.

The chain joins TRBV19 to TRBJ1-1, with D maybe TRBD1 (5 bases). V shed 3 bases and J shed 1 base, with 12 bases lying between them. This CDR3 region has 15 residues. The germline V gene has CDR1 LNHDA and CDR2 SQIVND (reference sequence). As DNA, the CDR3 is TGTGCCAGTAGTATGGCGTGGACACCGAACACTGAAGCTTTCTTT. It encodes CASSMAWTPNTEAFF.

The rearrangement uses TRBV27 and TRBJ1-2, with 7 bases identical to TRBD1. The germline CDR1 and CDR2 sequences are MNHEY and SMNVEV (reference sequence). The V gene end was trimmed by 6 bases and the J gene end by 7 bases; junction bases not matched to a gene: 8. This CDR3 has 13 amino acids. CDR3 coding DNA: TGTGCCAGCAGCCGTACGGGGACAGTTGGCTACACCTTC. Encoded protein: CASSRTGTVGYTF.

The rearrangement joins TRBV6-2 or TRBV6-3 to TRBJ2-1, with D perhaps matching TRBD2 (6 bases). Trimming pared 2 bases from V and 4 bases from J, leaving 12 bases between. CDR3 length: 15 amino acids. Germline V gene lookup returns CDR1 MNHEY and CDR2 SVGEGT. CDR3: CASSYGLAAYNEQFF. DNA of the CDR3: TGTGCCAGCAGTTACGGGTTAGCGGCTTACAATGAGCAGTTCTTC.

The chain links TRBV5-1 to TRBJ2-7; a weak D match, TRBD2 (6 bases). V dropped 4 bases and J dropped 6 bases, with 17 bases sitting between them. CDR1 is SGHRS and CDR2 is YFSETQ in the germline V gene. The CDR3 is 14 residues long. The CDR3 is CASSAVPGVPEQYF. The CDR3 coding sequence is TGCGCCAGCAGCGCGGTCCCGGGAGTTCCCGAGCAGTACTTC.

The genes are TRBV7-3 and TRBJ2-3, with 10 bases aligning to TRBD2. CDR1 and CDR2 from the germline V gene are SGHTA and FQGTGA. This CDR3 region has 16 residues. Trimming cost V 3 bases and J 4 bases; bases outside gene matches: 7. The CDR3 loop reads CASSLGAGGLSDTQYF. Here the CDR3 DNA reads TGTGCCAGCAGCTTGGGAGCGGGAGGGCTTTCAGATACGCAGTATTTT.

V gene TRBV2 combines with J gene TRBJ2-2, with 7 nucleotides matching TRBD1. The junction had 12 bases not matched to a gene; V was cut back by 10 bases and J by 4 bases. Germline V gene sequence: CDR1 SNHLY, CDR2 FYNNEI. The CDR3 consists of 15 residues. In DNA, the CDR3 is TGTGCCACCTTAATTACAGGGGTTTTCACCGGGGAGCTGTTTTTT. Its translation is CATLITGVFTGELFF.

This clone was detected a few times. The rearrangement joins TRBV28 to TRBJ1-2, with TRBD1 matching 7 bases. CDR3 length equals 13 residues. CDR1 is MDHEN, CDR2 SYDVKM, per germline. Here the CDR3 reads CSIWTGDGQGYTF. The DNA of the CDR3 is TGTTCTATCTGGACAGGAGACGGTCAGGGCTACACCTTC.

The chain uses TRBV15 and TRBJ1-2; D call uncertain. Trimming stripped 3 bases from V and 8 bases from J, with 13 bases between. CDR3 length equals 13 residues. Germline values: CDR1 LNHNV, CDR2 YYDKDF (reference sequence). This CDR3 reads CATSRDHTGGYTF. The CDR3 DNA reads TGTGCCACCAGCAGGGACCATACGGGAGGCTACACCTTC.

The chain links TRBV27 to TRBJ2-2; 8 nucleotides agree with TRBD1. Per germline, CDR1 MNHEY and CDR2 SMNVEV (reference sequence). The length of the CDR3 is 16 residues. The V and J ends lost 6 bases and 1 base, in that order; junction bases with no gene match: 7. CDR3: CASRHRGTGNTGELFF. Written as DNA, the CDR3 is TGTGCCAGCAGACATAGGGGGACAGGGAACACCGGGGAGCTGTTTTTT.

The V and J genes are TRBV21-1 and TRBJ2-3; the tabulated D call, TRBD1, remains unverified against the DNA. TRBV21-1 is flagged as a pseudogene. The CDR3 is made up of 18 amino acids. The CDR3 coding sequence is TGTGCCAGCAGCCCTCAATTAGACAGGGGACAAGGCACAGATACGCAGTATTTT. The encoded protein is CASSPQLDRGQGTDTQYF.

This sequence joins TRBV3-1 (or the pseudogene TRBV3-2) and TRBJ2-5; no reliable D call. Trimming removed 0 bases at V and 5 bases at J, with 10 bases between. Germline V gene lookup returns CDR1 LGHDT and CDR2 YNNKEL (reference sequence). CDR3 length: 14 amino acids. CDR3 region: CASSQEISSETQYF. CDR3 bases: TGTGCCAGCAGCCAAGAAATTAGCTCCGAGACCCAGTACTTC.

The gene calls are TRBV4-1 and TRBJ2-2; 7 bases align to TRBD1. CDR1 is MGHRA and CDR2 is YSYEKL in the germline V gene. V was clipped by 1 base and J by 3 bases; unmatched bases: 5. This CDR3 contains 16 residues. The DNA of the CDR3 is TGCGCCAGCAGCCAAGCACAGGGGATATACACCGGGGAGCTGTTTTTT. Translating it yields CASSQAQGIYTGELFF.

J is TRBJ1-2 and V is TRBV19; 8 bases are shared with TRBD1. V gave up 1 base and J gave up 4 bases; unmatched junction bases: 8. Germline V gene sequence: CDR1 LNHDA, CDR2 SQIVND (reference sequence). The CDR3 runs 16 residues. CDR3: CASSIGTGTSAYGYTF. DNA for the CDR3: TGTGCCAGTAGTATAGGGACAGGGACTTCGGCCTATGGCTACACCTTC.

The V gene is TRBV2, the J gene TRBJ2-7, with 7 bases aligning to TRBD1. J lost 2 bases, V lost 10 bases, and 8 bases had no gene match. The CDR3 runs to 13 residues. Germline V gene sequence: CDR1 SNHLY, CDR2 FYNNEI. CDR3 amino acids: CAIRRDRAYEQYF. The CDR3 nucleotides read TGTGCCATCAGACGGGACAGAGCCTACGAGCAGTACTTC. Filled out from reference TRBV2 and TRBJ2-7, the complete variable domain reads EPEVTQTPSHQVTQMGQEVILRCVPISNHLYFYWYRQILGQKVEFLVSFYNNEISEKSEIFDDQFSVERPDGSNFTLKIRSTKLEDSAMYFCAIRRDRAYEQYFGPGTRLTVT.

This chain links TRBV7-2 with TRBJ2-1; 11 bases map to TRBD2. Germline-derived CDR1 and CDR2 are SGHTA and FQGNSA. V lost 4 bases to trimming and J lost 5 bases; unmatched junction nucleotides: 10. The CDR3 is made up of 17 amino acids. CDR3 bases: TGTGCCAGCAGCTCACGTTTTAGCGGGGGGGCCGACAATGAGCAGTTCTTC. Translating it yields CASSSRFSGGADNEQFF.

Only one count was recorded for this clone. The chain couples TRBV11-2 to TRBJ2-5, with 12 positions matching TRBD2. CDR3 length: 16 residues. J was trimmed by 1 base and V by 6 bases; bases with no gene match: 6. Germline assignment: CDR1 SGHAT and CDR2 FQNNGV. This CDR3 is CASSQPTSGSQETQYF. The CDR3 DNA reads as TGTGCCAGCAGTCAGCCGACTAGCGGGAGCCAAGAGACCCAGTACTTC.